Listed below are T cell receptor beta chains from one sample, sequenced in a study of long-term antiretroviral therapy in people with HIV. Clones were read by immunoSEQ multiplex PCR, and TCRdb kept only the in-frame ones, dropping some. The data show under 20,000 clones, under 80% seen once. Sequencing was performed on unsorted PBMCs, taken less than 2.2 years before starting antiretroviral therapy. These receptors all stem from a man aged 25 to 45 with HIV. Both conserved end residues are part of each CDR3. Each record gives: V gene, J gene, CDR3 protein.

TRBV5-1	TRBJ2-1	CASIGSYNEQFF
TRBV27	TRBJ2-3	CASSLVKSTDTQYF
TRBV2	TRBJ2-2	CASSEPEPTGELFF
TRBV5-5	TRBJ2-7	CASSLEGQVEEQYF
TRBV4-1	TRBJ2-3	CASGLAGQNAQYF
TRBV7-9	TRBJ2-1	CASSFPGQGQFF
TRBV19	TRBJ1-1	CASSIQNTEAFF
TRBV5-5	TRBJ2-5	CASSLPDGGGETQYF
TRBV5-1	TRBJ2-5	CASSQGGSPSGTQYF
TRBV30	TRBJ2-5	CAWSVGGETQYF
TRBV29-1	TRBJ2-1	CSVEHYNEQFF
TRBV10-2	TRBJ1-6	CASSWGKGSSPLHF
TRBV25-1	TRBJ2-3	CASSVEGARTDTQYF
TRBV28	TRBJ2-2	CASSQTGGGGELFF
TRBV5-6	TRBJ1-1	CASSRTGDTEAFF
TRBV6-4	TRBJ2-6	CASSEDSSGANVLTF
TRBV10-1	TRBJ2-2	CASSESNAANTGELFF
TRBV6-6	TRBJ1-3	CASSPRDTLSGNTIYF
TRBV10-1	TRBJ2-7	CASSESMSSAEQYF
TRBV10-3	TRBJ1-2	CAISEAQTGANNYGYTF
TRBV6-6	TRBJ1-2	CASSTIQGAGGYTF
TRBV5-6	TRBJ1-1	CASRTGHLNTEAFF
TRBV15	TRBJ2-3	CATSRERGGTDTQYF
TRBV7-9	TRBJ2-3	CASSTLLEATDTQYF
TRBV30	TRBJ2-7	CAWSGLSGSFHEQYF
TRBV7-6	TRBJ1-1	CASSLVRGTEAFF
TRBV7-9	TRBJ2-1	CASSPLGSGGTNEQFF
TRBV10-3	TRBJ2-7	CAISEDTGSSYEQYF
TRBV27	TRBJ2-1	CASSPAAGTYNEQFF
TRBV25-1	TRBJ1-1	CATQGGHHTEAFF
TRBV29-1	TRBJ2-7	CSVEISGNEQYF
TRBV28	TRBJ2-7	CASSFGTYEQYF
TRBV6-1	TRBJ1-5	CASSEVQVINQPQHF
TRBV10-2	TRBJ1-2	CASSGQGASPPYGYTF
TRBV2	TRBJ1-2	CAGARGGALGYTF
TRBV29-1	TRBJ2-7	CSVDFGNEQYF
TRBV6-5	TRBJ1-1	CASTGDMNTEAFF
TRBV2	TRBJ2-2	CARGTSANTGELFF
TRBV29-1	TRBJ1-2	CSVVDGESVGYTF
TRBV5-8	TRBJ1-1	CASSWGLGAEAFF
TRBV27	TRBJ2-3	CASRTGYGADTQYF
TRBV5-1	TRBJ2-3	CASTTPSGTNTDTQYF
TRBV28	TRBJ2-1	CASQYDGVGYNEQFF
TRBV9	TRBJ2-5	CASSPSPTTETQYF
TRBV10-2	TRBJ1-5	CASSLEGGYSNQPQHF
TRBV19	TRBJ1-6	CASSAAFSRVPLHF
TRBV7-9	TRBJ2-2	CASTQGVGHNTGELFF
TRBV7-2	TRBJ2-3	CASSSGHPLTGAQDTQYF
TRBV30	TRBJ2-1	CAWRWQNNEQFF
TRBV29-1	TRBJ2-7	CSVDRGYEQYF
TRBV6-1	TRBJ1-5	CASSAHRDSNQPQHF
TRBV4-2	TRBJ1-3	CASSQVGQGSGNTIYF
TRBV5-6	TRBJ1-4	CASSLDRGKLFF